This T cell receptor (beta chain) was sequenced during a study of cytomegalovirus exposure and HLA in healthy donors. The study's findings and limits: Cytomegalovirus-associated status was assigned to 150 or so TCR beta chains. Beyond CMV serostatus, there was no information to go on about immune exposure.

The V and J ends lost 4 bases and 2 bases, in that order; junction bases with no gene match: 2. The germline V gene encodes CDR1 SEHNR and CDR2 FQNEAQ (reference sequence). CDR3 length equals 13 residues. Concerning this clone: The target antigen is unknown.

The donors were healthy bone marrow donors. 60 Vbeta and 13 Jbeta primers were used in PCR. Assay used: immunoSEQ multiplex PCR; TCRdb lists only in-frame clones, some missing. The sample lists over 85,000 clones, over 75% occurring once. Sequences were obtained from PBMCs. The TCR sequence derives from a female donor in good health and CMV-seropositive. V gene TRBV7-9 combines with J gene TRBJ2-7; 7 bases line up with TRBD1. The CDR3 nucleotides read TGTGCCAGCAGCTCGCAGGGGGCCTACGAGCAGTACTTC. Translating it yields CASSSQGAYEQYF.